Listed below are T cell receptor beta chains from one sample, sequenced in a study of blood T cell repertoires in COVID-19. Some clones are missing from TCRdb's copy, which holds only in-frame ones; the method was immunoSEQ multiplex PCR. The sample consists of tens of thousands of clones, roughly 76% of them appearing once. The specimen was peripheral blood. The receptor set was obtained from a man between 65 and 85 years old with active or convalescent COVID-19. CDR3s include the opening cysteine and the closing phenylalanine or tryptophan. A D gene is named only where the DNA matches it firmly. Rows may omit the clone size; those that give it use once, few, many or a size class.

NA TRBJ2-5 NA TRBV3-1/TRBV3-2 CASSHFNRVETQYF TGTGCCAGCAGCCACTTTAACAGGGTAGAGACCCAGTACTTC
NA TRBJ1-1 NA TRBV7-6 CASSIQRGTEAFF TGTGCCAGCAGCATCCAGCGGGGCACTGAAGCTTTCTTT
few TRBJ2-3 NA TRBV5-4 CASRQFRTDTQYF TGTGCCAGCAGACAATTCCGTACAGATACGCAGTATTTT
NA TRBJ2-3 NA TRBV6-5 CASRTGFMGGTQYF TGTGCCAGCAGAACCGGGTTCATGGGGGGTACGCAGTATTTT
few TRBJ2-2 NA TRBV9 CASSVVGGTGELFF TGTGCCAGCAGCGTGGTGGGGGGCACCGGGGAGCTGTTTTTT
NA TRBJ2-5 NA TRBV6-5 CASYGGNQETQYF TGTGCCAGCTACGGGGGAAACCAAGAGACCCAGTACTTC
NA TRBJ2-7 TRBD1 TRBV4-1 CASSQLRGGQGYEQYF TGCGCCAGCAGCCAACTAAGGGGGGGACAGGGCTACGAGCAGTACTTC
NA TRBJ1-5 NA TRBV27 CASSALGGLGNQPQHF TGTGCCAGCAGTGCGCTCGGAGGGTTAGGGAATCAGCCCCAGCATTTT
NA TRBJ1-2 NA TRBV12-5 CASAQHRDGYTF TGTGCTAGTGCCCAGCACAGGGATGGCTACACCTTC
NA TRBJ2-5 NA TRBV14 CASSQLGVLGETQYF TGTGCCAGCAGCCAATTAGGGGTTTTGGGAGAGACCCAGTACTTC
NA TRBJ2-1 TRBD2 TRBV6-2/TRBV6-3 CASSLGLADYNEQFF TGTGCCAGCAGTTTGGGACTAGCGGACTACAATGAGCAGTTCTTC
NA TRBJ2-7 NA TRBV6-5 CASSYVVQTRRGEQYF TGTGCCAGCAGTTACGTTGTGCAGACGCGAAGGGGCGAGCAGTACTTC
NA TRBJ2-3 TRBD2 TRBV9 CASSARTSGGSTDTQYF TGTGCCAGCAGCGCCCGGACTAGCGGGGGGAGCACAGATACGCAGTATTTT
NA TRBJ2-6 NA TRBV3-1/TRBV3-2 CASNPNPITGAGANVLTF TGTGCCAGCAACCCGAACCCGATCACCGGGGCTGGGGCCAACGTCCTGACTTTC
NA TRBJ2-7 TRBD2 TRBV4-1 CASSQTGTRAYEQYF TGCGCCAGCAGCCAAACCGGGACTAGAGCCTACGAGCAGTACTTC
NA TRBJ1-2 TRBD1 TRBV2 CASLGQRDYGYTF TGTGCCAGCCTGGGACAGCGGGACTATGGCTACACCTTC
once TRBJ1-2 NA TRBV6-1 CASSLTDYGYTF TGTGCCAGCAGTCTCACAGACTATGGCTACACCTTC
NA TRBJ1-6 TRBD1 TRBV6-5 CASTVTGGSDSPLHF TGTGCCAGCACTGTGACAGGGGGCTCGGATTCACCCCTCCACTTT
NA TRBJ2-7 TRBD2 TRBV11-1 CASSSRLGGDEQYF TGTGCCAGCAGCTCCCGATTGGGGGGGGACGAGCAGTACTTC
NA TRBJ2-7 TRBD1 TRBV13 CASSKTGDPYEQYF TGTGCCAGCAGCAAAACAGGGGATCCCTACGAGCAGTACTTC
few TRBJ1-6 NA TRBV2 CASGPNNNSPLHF TGTGCCAGCGGGCCGAACAATAATTCACCCCTCCACTTT